This T cell receptor beta chain derives from a study of beta chain features in type 1 diabetes. Findings and caveats of the study: Moderate yet significant TCRB CDR3 shortening was seen in Type 1 diabetes patients in all four CD4+ subsets. Researchers cautioned that cDNA sequencing could over-represent cells with high TCR expression.

What was sequenced were expressed TCRB transcripts, since all of the isolated RNA had been reverse transcribed. The table came from immunoSEQ multiplex PCR; TCRdb's copy has only in-frame clones and leaves some out. The sample has about 53,000 clones, roughly 63% seen once; the top ten hold 0.29%. Per donor, one heparinised blood draw averaged approximately 120 mL. A few counts support this clone. Its cognate antigen is unknown. The CDR3 runs 15 residues. Germline V CDR1 and CDR2: SGHTA, FQGTGA. With 3 bases clipped from V and 8 bases from J, the junction kept 8 bases outside the gene matches. Sequencing was performed on stem cell memory CD4+ T cells from blood. The chain uses TRBV7-3 and TRBJ2-1; 9 nucleotides match TRBD2. This receptor was identified in a woman aged 25 to 39 with type 1 diabetes. CDR3 nucleotide sequence: TGTGCCAGCAGCTTTGTACTAGCGGGCCCGGATGAGCAGTTCTTC. It specifies CASSFVLAGPDEQFF.